The T cell receptor beta chain under discussion was sequenced for a study of OX40 agonist ivuxolimab in advanced cancers. Only in-frame clones appear in the TCRdb table, and some are missing; sequencing was by immunoSEQ multiplex PCR. Here the sample spans 9,500 to 14,000 clones, approximately 86% being singletons. CDR1 is SGHKS and CDR2 is YYEKEE in the germline V gene (reference sequence). The CDR3 is 15 amino acids. V was trimmed by 3 bases and J by 0 bases, leaving 10 bases between them. Remarks on this clone: The target antigen is unknown.

Study results and limitations: The study found among the lowest clonal expansion in partial responders at 0.1-3.0 mg/kg.

This specimen consisted of CD4+ or CD8+ T cells sorted from blood, obtained in a trial of the OX40 agonist ivuxolimab. V and J are TRBV5-5 and TRBJ2-1; D not certain. This receptor was identified in an adult with an advanced solid tumor such as melanoma, head and neck, liver or kidney cancer. For the CDR3, the DNA is TGTGCCAGCAGCTCCCAAGGGAACTCCTACAATGAGCAGTTCTTC. This gives the protein CASSSQGNSYNEQFF. Full variable domain (remainder filled in from reference TRBV5-5 and TRBJ2-1): DAGVTQSPTHLIKTRGQQVTLRCSPISGHKSVSWYQQVLGQGPQFIFQYYEKEERGRGNFPDRFSARQFPNYSSELNVNALLLGDSALYLCASSSQGNSYNEQFFGPGTRLTVL.